The clone carrying this T cell receptor (beta chain) was counted many times. This record comes from a study of patients and donors after allogeneic stem cell transplantation. Germline CDR1 is MNHEY and CDR2 is SMNVEV (reference sequence). J gave up 0 bases and V 6 bases, and 5 bases lay outside the gene matches. The CDR3 totals 14 residues. TCRdb itself ran the RT-PCR reads through MiXCR, one entry per CDR3 protein. The table has 900,000 to 1,000,000 distinct CDR3 sequences, around 17% seen once; the top ten hold 5.5% to 6.5%. Sequenced sample: blood, either unsorted or a sorted T cell fraction (not recorded which). The chain employs TRBV27 and TRBJ2-7, with TRBD1 identical over 7 bases. This TCR was recovered from a human donor who was either an allogeneic HSCT recipient or a stem cell or donor lymphocyte infusion donor (not recorded which). It is not recorded whose cells these are; they may come from a transplant donor. For the CDR3, the DNA is TGTGCCAGCAGCCGGGGACAGTCCTCCTACGAGCAGTACTTC. This translates into CASSRGQSSYEQYF.